This T cell receptor beta chain was identified during a study of cytomegalovirus exposure and HLA in healthy donors. Regarding the study as a whole: Sequencing probably produced one cluster of sequence variants that were highly shared.

This CDR3 contains 15 residues. From germline, CDR1 is MDHEN and CDR2 SYDVKM. Primers for the PCR totalled 60 Vbeta and 13 Jbeta. Original analysis: Among the unique TCR beta chains that a later analysis counted, roughly 80 million in all, about 12 million were shared. Clones were sequenced by immunoSEQ multiplex PCR, and TCRdb holds only the in-frame ones, with some missing. That table gives V, J and clone size, and the DNA gave D and trimming. The repertoire includes 90,000 to 120,000 clones, about a tenth of them detected once, and approximately 6.1% sits in the top ten. Concerning this clone itself: The antigen is undetermined. The junction differs from germline at one of its ends, possibly a read error.

This clonotype was obtained from a man aged 35-49 years in good health and CMV-seropositive. The rearrangement links TRBV28 to TRBJ1-4; a weak D match, TRBD1 (6 bases). Input material: PBMCs. CDR3 amino acids: CASSQTRSKGEKLLF. CDR3 sequence (DNA): TGTGCCAGCAGTCAAACGAGGTCTAAGGGGGAAAAACTGCTTTTT.